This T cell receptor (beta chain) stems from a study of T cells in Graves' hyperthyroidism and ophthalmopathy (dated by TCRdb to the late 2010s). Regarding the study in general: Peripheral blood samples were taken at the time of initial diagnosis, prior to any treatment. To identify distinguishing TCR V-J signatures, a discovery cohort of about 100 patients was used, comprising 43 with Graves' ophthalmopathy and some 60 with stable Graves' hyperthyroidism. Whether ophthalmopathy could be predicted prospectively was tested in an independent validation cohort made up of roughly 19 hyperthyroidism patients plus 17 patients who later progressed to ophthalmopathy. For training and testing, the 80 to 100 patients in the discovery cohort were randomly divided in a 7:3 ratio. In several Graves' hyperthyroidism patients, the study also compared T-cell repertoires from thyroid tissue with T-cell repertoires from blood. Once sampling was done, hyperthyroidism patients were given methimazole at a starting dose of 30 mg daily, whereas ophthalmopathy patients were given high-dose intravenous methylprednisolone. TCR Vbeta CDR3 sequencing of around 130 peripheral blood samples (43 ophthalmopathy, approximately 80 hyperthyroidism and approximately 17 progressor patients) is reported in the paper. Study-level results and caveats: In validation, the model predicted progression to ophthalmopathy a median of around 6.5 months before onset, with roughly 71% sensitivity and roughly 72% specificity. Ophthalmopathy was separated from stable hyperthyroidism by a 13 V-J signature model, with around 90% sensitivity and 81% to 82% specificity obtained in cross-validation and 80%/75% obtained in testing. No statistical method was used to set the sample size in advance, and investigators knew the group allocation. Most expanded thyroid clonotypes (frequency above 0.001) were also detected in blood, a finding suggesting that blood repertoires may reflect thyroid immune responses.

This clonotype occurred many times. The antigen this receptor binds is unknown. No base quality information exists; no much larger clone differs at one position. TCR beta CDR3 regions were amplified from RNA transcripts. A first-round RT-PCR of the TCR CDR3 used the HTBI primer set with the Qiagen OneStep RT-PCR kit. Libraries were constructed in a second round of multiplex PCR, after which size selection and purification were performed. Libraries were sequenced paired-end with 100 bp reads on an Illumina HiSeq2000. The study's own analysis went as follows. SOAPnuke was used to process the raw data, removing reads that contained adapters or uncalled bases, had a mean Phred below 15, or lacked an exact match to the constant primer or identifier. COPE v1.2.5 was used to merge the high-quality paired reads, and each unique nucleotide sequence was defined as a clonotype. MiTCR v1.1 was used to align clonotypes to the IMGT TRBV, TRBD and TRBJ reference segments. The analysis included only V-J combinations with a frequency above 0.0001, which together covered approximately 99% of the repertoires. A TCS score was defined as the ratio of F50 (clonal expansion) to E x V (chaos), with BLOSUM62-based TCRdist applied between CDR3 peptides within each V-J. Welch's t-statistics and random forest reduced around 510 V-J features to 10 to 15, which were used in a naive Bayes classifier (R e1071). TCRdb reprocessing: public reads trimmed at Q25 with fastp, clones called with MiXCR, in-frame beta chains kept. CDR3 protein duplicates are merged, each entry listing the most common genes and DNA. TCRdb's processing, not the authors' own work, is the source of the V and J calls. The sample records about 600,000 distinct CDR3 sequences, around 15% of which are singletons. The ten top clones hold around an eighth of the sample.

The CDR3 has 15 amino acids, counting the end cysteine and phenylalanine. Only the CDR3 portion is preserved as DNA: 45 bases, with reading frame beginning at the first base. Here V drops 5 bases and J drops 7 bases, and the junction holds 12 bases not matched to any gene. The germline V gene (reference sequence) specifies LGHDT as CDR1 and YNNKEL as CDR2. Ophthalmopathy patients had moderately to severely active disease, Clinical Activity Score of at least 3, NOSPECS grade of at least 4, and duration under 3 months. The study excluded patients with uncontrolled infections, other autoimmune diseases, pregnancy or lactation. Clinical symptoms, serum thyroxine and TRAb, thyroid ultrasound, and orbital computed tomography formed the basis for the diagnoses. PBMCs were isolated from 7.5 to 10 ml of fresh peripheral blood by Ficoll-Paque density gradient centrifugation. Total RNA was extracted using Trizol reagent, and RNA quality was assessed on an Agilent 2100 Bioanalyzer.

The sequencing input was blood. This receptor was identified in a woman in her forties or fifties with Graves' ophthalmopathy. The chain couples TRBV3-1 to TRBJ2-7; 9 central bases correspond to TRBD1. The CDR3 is CASSYHRDRVGEQYF. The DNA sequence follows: TGTGCCAGCAGCTACCACCGGGACAGGGTGGGTGAGCAGTACTTC.